Listed here are 4 T cell receptor beta chains from one sample, sequenced in a study of T cells in Graves' hyperthyroidism and ophthalmopathy. The investigators amplified TCR beta CDR3 regions from RNA transcripts. TCR CDR3 underwent first-round RT-PCR with the HTBI primer set. TCRdb called the multiplex PCR reads again in MiXCR, with one record for every CDR3 protein. Counted here are some 350,000 distinct CDR3 sequences, approximately 14% occurring once; the ten biggest clones make up roughly 26%. Sequencing was performed on blood. These TCRs come from a young woman with Graves' hyperthyroidism that later progressed to Graves' ophthalmopathy.

This clonotype was counted at least ten times. This chain joins TRBV2 and TRBJ2-5; weak D call: TRBD1 (5 bases). The CDR3 sequence is 13 residues long. Trimming stripped 6 bases from V and 4 bases from J, with 12 bases between. Germline assignment: CDR1 SNHLY and CDR2 FYNNEI. The CDR3 DNA reads TGTGCCAGCAGCAAGGGGATCCGAGAGACCCAGTACTTC. Amino acids: CASSKGIRETQYF.

The chain combines TRBV6-4 with TRBJ1-2; no definite D call. Germline CDR1 reads MRHNA; CDR2 reads SNTAGT. Trimming removed 5 bases at V and 7 bases at J, with 20 bases between. The CDR3 runs to 15 residues. The CDR3 loop is CASSPRGTGHGGYTF. For the CDR3, the DNA is TGTGCCAGCAGTCCCCGAGGAACGGGCCATGGTGGCTACACCTTC.

Many counts were recorded for this clonotype. The chain uses TRBV18 and TRBJ1-1; a possible D gene is TRBD1 (6 bases). Germline V gives CDR1 KGHSH, CDR2 LQKENI. Trimming shortened V by 5 bases and J by 0 bases, and 7 bases separated the two germline ends. The CDR3 runs 13 residues. CDR3 protein: CASSRGVNTEAFF. The DNA of the CDR3 is TGTGCCAGCTCAAGGGGGGTGAACACTGAAGCTTTCTTT.

This clonotype was detected ten times or more. The CDR3 bases are TGCAGCGTTGAAGGGAGGGTAGGCAATCAGCCCCAGCATTTT. Translation gives CSVEGRVGNQPQHF. The chain carries TRBV29-1 and TRBJ1-5; D unclear. Germline loops: CDR1 SQVTM, CDR2 ANQGSEA. V was clipped by 1 base and J by 2 bases, with 9 bases between them. The CDR3 is 14 residues long.